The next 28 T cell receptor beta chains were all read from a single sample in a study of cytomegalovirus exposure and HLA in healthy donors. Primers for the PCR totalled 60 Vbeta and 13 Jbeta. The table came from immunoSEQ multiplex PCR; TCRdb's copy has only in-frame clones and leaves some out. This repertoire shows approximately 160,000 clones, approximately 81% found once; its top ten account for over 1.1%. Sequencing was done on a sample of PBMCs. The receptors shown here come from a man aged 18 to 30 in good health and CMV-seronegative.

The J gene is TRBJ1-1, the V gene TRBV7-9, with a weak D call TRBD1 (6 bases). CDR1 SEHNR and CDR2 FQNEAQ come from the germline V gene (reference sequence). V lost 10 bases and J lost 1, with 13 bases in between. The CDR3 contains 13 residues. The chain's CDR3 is CAMSDSWNTEAFF. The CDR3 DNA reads TGTGCCATGTCGGACAGCTGGAACACTGAAGCTTTCTTT.

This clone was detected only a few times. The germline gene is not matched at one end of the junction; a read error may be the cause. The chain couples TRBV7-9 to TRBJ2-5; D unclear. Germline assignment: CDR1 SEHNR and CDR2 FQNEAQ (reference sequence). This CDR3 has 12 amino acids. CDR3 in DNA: TGTTCCAGCAGCTTCGGTGCAGAGACCCAGTACTTC. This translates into CSSSFGAETQYF.

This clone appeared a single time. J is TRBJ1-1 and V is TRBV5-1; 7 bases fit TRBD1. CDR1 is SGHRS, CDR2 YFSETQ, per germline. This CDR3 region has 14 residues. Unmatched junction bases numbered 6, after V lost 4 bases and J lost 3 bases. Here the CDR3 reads CASSPDRTYTEAFF. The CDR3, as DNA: TGCGCCAGCAGCCCGGACAGGACTTACACTGAAGCTTTCTTT.

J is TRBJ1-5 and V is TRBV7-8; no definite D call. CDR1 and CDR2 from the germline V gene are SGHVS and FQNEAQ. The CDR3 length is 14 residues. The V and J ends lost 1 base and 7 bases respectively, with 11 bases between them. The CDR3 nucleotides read TGTGCCAGCAGCTTAGGAGGTCGTGGACAGCCCCAGCATTTT. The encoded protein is CASSLGGRGQPQHF. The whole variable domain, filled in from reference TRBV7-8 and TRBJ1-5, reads GAGVSQSPRYKVAKRGQDVALRCDPISGHVSLFWYQQALGQGPEFLTYFQNEAQLDKSGLPSDRFFAERPEGSVSTLKIQRTQQEDSAVYLCASSLGGRGQPQHFGDGTRLSIL.

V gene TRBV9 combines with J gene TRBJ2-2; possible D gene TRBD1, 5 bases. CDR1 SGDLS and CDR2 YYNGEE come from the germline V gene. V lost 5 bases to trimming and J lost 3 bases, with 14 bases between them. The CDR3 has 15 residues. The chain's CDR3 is CASRAGQRYTGELFF. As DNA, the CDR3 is TGTGCCAGCAGGGCAGGACAACGGTACACCGGGGAGCTGTTTTTT.

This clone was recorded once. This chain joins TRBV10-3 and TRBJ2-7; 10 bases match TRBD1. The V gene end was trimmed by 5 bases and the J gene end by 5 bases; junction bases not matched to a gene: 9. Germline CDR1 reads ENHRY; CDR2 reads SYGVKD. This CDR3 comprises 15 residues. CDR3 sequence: CAISRSGQGQNEQYF. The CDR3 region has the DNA TGTGCCATCAGTCGCTCGGGACAGGGGCAAAACGAGCAGTACTTC.

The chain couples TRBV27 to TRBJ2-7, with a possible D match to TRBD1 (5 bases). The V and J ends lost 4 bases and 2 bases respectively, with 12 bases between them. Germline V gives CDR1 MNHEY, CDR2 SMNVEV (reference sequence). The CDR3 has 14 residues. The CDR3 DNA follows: TGTGCCAGCAGTTCAGACAGCCGTCCCTACGAGCAGTACTTC. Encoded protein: CASSSDSRPYEQYF.

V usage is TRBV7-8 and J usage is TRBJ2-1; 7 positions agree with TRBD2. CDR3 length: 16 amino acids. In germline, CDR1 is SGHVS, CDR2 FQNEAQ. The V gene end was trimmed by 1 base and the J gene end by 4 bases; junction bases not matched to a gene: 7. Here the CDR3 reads CASSLGAGGSYNEQFF. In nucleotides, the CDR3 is TGTGCCAGCAGCTTAGGGGCCGGCGGGAGTTACAATGAGCAGTTCTTC.

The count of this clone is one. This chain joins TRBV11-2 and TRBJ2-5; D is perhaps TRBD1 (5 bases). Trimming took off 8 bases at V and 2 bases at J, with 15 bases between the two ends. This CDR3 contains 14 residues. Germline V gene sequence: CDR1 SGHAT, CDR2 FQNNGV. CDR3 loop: CASGHWQSQETQYF. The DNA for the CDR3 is TGTGCCAGCGGACACTGGCAGTCACAAGAGACCCAGTACTTC.

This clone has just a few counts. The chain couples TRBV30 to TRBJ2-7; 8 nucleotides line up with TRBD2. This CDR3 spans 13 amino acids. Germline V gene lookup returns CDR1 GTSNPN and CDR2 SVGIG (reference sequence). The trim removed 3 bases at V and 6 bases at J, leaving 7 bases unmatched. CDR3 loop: CAWRPREGVEQYF. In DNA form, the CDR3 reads TGTGCCTGGAGACCACGGGAGGGGGTCGAGCAGTACTTC. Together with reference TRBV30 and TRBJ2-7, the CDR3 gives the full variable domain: SQTIHQWPATLVQPVGSPLSLECTVEGTSNPNLYWYRQAAGRGLQLLFYSVGIGQISSEVPQNLSASRPQDRQFILSSKKLLLSDSGFYLCAWRPREGVEQYFGPGTRLTVT.

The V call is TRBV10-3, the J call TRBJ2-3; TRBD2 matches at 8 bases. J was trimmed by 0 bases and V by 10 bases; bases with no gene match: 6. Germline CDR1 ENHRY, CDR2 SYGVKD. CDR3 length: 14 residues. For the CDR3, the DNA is TGTGCCACCGGAGCGGGAGAGAGCACAGATACGCAGTATTTT. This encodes CATGAGESTDTQYF.

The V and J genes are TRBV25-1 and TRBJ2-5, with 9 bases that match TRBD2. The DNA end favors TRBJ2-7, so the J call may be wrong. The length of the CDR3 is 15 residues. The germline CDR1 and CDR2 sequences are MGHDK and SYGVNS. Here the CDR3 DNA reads TGTGCCAGCGCTGCCGCGACTAGCGGCTCCTACGAGCAGTACTTC. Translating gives CASAAATSGSYEQYF.

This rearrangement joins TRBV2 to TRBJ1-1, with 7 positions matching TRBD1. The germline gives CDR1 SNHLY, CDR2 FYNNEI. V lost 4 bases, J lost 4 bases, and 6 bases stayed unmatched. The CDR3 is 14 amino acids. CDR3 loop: CASSGWQGGTEAFF. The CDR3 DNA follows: TGTGCCAGCAGTGGGTGGCAGGGGGGCACTGAAGCTTTCTTT. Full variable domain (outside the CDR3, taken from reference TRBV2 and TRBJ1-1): EPEVTQTPSHQVTQMGQEVILRCVPISNHLYFYWYRQILGQKVEFLVSFYNNEISEKSEIFDDQFSVERPDGSNFTLKIRSTKLEDSAMYFCASSGWQGGTEAFFGQGTRLTVV.

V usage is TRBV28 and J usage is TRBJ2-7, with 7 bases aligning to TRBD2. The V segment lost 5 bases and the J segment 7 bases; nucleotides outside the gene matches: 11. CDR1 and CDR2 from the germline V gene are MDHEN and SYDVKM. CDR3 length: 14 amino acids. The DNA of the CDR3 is TGTGCCAGCAGTCAGTGGGGCGGGAGCGGGGAGCAGTACTTC. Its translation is CASSQWGGSGEQYF.

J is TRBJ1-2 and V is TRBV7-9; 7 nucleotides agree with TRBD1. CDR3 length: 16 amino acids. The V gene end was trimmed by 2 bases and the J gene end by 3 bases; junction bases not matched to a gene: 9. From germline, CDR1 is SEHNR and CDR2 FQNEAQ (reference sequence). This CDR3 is CASSLKYRGIYYGYTF. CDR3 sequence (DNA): TGTGCCAGCAGCTTAAAGTACAGGGGAATATACTATGGCTACACCTTC.

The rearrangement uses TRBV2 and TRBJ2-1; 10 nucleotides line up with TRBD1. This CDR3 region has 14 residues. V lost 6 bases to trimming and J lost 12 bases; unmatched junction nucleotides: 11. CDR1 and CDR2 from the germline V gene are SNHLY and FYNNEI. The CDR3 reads CASRGTDRGRAQFF. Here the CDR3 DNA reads TGTGCCAGCAGGGGGACAGACAGGGGGCGGGCGCAGTTCTTC.

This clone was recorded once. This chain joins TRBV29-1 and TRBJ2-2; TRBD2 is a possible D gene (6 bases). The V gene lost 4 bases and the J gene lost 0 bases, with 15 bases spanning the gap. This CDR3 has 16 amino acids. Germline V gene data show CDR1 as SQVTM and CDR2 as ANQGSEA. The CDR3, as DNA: TGCAGCGTTGGTGGGAAGCGGGTCTCGAACACCGGGGAGCTGTTTTTT. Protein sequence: CSVGGKRVSNTGELFF.

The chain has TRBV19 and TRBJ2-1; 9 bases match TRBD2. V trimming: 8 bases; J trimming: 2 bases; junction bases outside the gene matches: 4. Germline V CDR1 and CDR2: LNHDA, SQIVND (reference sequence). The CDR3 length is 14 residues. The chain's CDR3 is CASCGGRAYNEQFF. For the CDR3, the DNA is TGTGCCAGTTGTGGCGGGAGGGCCTACAATGAGCAGTTCTTC.

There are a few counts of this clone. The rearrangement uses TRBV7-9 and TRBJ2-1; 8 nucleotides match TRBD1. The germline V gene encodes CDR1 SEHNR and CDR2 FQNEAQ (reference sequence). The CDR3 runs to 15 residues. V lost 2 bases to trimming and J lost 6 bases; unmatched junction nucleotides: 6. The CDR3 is CASSLRTGRVNEQFF. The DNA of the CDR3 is TGTGCCAGCAGCTTACGGACAGGGAGAGTCAATGAGCAGTTCTTC.

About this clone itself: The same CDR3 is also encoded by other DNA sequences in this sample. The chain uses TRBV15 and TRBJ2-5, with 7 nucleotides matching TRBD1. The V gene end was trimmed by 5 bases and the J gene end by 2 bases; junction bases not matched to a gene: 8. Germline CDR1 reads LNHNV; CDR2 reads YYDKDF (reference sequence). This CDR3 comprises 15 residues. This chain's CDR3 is CATSFSTGRQETQYF. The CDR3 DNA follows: TGTGCCACCAGCTTTTCGACAGGGCGGCAAGAGACCCAGTACTTC.

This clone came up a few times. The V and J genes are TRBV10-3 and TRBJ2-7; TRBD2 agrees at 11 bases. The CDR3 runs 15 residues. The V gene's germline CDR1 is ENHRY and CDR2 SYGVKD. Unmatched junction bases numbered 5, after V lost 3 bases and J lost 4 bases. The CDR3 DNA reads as TGTGCCATCAGTGACTTCGGGACTAGCGGTTACGAGCAGTACTTC. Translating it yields CAISDFGTSGYEQYF.

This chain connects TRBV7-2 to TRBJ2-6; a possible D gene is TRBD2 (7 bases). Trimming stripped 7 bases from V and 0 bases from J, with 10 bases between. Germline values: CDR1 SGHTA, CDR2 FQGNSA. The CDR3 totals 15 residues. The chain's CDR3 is CASTGGHSGANVLTF. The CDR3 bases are TGTGCCAGCACCGGGGGGCACTCTGGGGCCAACGTCCTGACTTTC.

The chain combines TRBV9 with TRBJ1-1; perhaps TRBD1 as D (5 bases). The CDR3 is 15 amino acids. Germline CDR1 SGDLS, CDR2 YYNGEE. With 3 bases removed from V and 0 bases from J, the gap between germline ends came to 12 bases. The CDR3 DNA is TGTGCCAGCAGCGAGGGGCGGATTATGAACACTGAAGCTTTCTTT. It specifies CASSEGRIMNTEAFF.

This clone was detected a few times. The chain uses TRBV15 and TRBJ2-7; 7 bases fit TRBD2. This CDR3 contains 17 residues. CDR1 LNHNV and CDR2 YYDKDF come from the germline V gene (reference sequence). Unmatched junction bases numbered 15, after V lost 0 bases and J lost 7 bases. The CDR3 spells CATSRDLGGSGAREQYF. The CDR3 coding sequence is TGTGCCACCAGCAGAGATTTGGGGGGGAGCGGGGCCCGAGAGCAGTACTTC.

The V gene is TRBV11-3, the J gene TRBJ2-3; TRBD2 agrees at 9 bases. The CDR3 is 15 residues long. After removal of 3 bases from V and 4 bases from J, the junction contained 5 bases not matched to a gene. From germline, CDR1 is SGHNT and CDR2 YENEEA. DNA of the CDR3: TGTGCCAGCAGCTTGGCTAGCGGGACTCCAGATACGCAGTATTTT. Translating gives CASSLASGTPDTQYF.

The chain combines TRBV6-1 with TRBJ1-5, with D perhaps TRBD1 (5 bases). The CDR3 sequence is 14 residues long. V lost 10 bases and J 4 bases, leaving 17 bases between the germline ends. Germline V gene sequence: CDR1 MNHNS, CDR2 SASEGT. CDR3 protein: CATRTTGGNQPQHF. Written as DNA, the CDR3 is TGTGCCACCCGAACGACGGGGGGGAATCAGCCCCAGCATTTT.

The DNA for the CDR3 is TGCGCCAGCAGCTCAGAGGGACAGGGAGAAGGGGAGACCCAGTACTTC. This encodes CASSSEGQGEGETQYF. J is TRBJ2-5 and V is TRBV5-1, with 9 positions matching TRBD1. Germline CDR1 is SGHRS and CDR2 is YFSETQ. The CDR3 is made up of 16 amino acids. Trimming cost V 3 bases and J 5 bases; bases outside gene matches: 11.

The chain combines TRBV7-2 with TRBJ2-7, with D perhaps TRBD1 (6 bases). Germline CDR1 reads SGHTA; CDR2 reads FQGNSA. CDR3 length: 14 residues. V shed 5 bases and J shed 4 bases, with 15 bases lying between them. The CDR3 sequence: CASSPTLGGYEQYF. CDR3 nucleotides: TGTGCCAGCAGCCCCACATTAGGGGGTTACGAGCAGTACTTC.